Below, 29 T cell receptor beta chains from the same sample are listed, as sequenced in a study of vaccination and CD4 T cells after COVID-19. The treatment denotes: approximately 9-day PBMC culture with coronavirus spike peptide pools or control peptides (ViraFEST assay). These receptors have no identified antigens. Cultured CD4+ T-cell DNA underwent Oncomine TCR Beta short-read sequencing. TCRdb analysed the PCR reads with MiXCR anew, one entry per CDR3 protein. This table holds under 20,000 distinct CDR3 sequences, 55% to 60% found once. The material was CD4+ T cells from blood, cultured in vitro, obtained after SARS-CoV-2 vaccination. The origin of the receptors is a human donor who had recovered from COVID-19.

The chain combines TRBV6-1 with TRBJ1-2, with D tentatively TRBD1 (6 bases). The germline V and J ends were trimmed by 8 bases and 2 bases, with 15 bases remaining between them. CDR1 and CDR2 (germline): MNHNS, SASEGT. The CDR3 consists of 14 residues. Here the CDR3 DNA reads TGTGCCAGCCAGGACAGAGGGAGGAACTATGGCTACACCTTC. It yields the protein CASQDRGRNYGYTF.

This clonotype was counted between two and nine times. The rearrangement links TRBV6-2 or TRBV6-3 to TRBJ2-2, with a possible D match to TRBD2 (6 bases). This CDR3 has 14 residues. V lost 6 bases and J 5 bases, leaving 13 bases between the germline ends. CDR1 and CDR2 from the germline V gene are MNHEY and SVGEGT. The CDR3 region is CASSHGTSTGELFF. Written as DNA, the CDR3 is TGTGCCAGCAGCCACGGGACTTCGACCGGGGAGCTGTTTTTT.

The chain is built from TRBV6-2 or TRBV6-3 and TRBJ2-7; the D gene is possibly TRBD1 (6 bases). Trimming took 9 bases from V and 4 from J, leaving 19 bases between them. This CDR3 comprises 14 residues. Germline values: CDR1 MNHEY, CDR2 SVGEGT. The chain's CDR3 is CASAQDSSFYEQYF. The CDR3 DNA reads as TGTGCCAGTGCTCAGGACAGTTCCTTTTACGAGCAGTACTTC.

The chain employs TRBV5-1 and TRBJ1-5; 11 bases are shared with TRBD1. The CDR3 runs to 16 residues. V lost 3 bases, J lost 7 bases, and 9 bases stayed unmatched. Looked up from germline, CDR1 is SGHRS and CDR2 is YFSETQ. CDR3 nucleotide sequence: TGCGCCAGCAGCTCAGGACAGGGGGCATGGGGGCAGCCCCAGCATTTT. Its protein is CASSSGQGAWGQPQHF.

The table lists this clonotype with a count of one. This chain connects TRBV6-4 to TRBJ2-1; 9 nucleotides line up with TRBD1. The CDR3 is 13 amino acids. Unmatched junction bases numbered 15, after V lost 11 bases and J lost 13 bases. The V gene's germline CDR1 is MRHNA and CDR2 SNTAGT. CDR3 protein: CARDRDITWIQFF. CDR3 in DNA: TGTGCCCGGGACAGGGACATTACATGGATTCAGTTCTTC.

V usage is TRBV6-5 and J usage is TRBJ2-7; D possibly corresponds to TRBD2 (6 bases). The germline V and J ends were trimmed by 0 bases and 0 bases, with 15 bases remaining between them. The CDR3 loop spans 17 amino acids. Germline CDR1 reads MNHEY; CDR2 reads SVGAGI. The CDR3 DNA reads TGTGCCAGCAGTTACTCTTTGGGCGGGGCTAGCTCCTACGAGCAGTACTTC. Encoded protein: CASSYSLGGASSYEQYF.

This clonotype has just a few counts. V gene TRBV7-9 combines with J gene TRBJ2-3; no clear D. This CDR3 spans 12 amino acids. Germline V gene data show CDR1 as SEHNR and CDR2 as FQNEAQ (reference sequence). V was clipped by 5 bases and J by 5 bases, with 8 bases between them. Here the CDR3 reads CASSTSGDTQYF. In nucleotides, the CDR3 is TGTGCCAGCAGCACTTCGGGAGATACGCAGTATTTT.

This chain connects TRBV6-5 to TRBJ2-3; D gene uncertain. The CDR3 consists of 12 residues. CDR1 and CDR2 (germline): MNHEY, SVGAGI. V was cut by 0 bases and J by 6 bases, with 4 bases left in between. Here the CDR3 reads CASSYSGDTQYF. The CDR3 DNA reads as TGTGCCAGCAGTTACTCTGGTGATACGCAGTATTTT.

The J gene is TRBJ2-3, the V gene TRBV4-3; 10 bases are a match to TRBD2. CDR1 is LGHNA, CDR2 YSLEER, per germline. Trimming cost V 3 bases and J 4 bases; bases outside gene matches: 10. This CDR3 region has 17 residues. The CDR3 region is CASSHRSSGSVSDTQYF. In DNA form, the CDR3 reads TGCGCCAGCAGCCATCGCTCTAGCGGGAGTGTTTCAGATACGCAGTATTTT.

V usage is TRBV5-3 and J usage is TRBJ2-3; D is undetermined. TRBV5-3 is sorted into the ORF group, with uncertain function. This CDR3 region has 11 residues. The V end was cut by 1 base, the J end by 5 bases, with 2 bases between. This CDR3 is CARSLLDTQYF. Here the CDR3 DNA reads TGTGCCAGAAGCTTGCTAGATACGCAGTATTTT.

This clonotype was counted only a few times. The genes are TRBV5-4 and TRBJ2-5; the match to TRBD2 covers 7 bases. V was pared by 0 bases and J by 5 bases, with 7 bases of the junction left unmatched. CDR1 is SGHNT, CDR2 YYREEE, per germline (reference sequence). CDR3 size: 15 residues. CDR3 sequence reads: CASSLDPAGEETQYF. The CDR3 nucleotides read TGTGCCAGCAGCTTGGATCCGGCGGGGGAGGAGACCCAGTACTTC.

The V and J genes are TRBV20-1 and TRBJ2-3, with D perhaps TRBD2 (5 bases). Between the trimmed V and J ends, which lost 0 bases and 3 bases, there was a span of 7 bases. Per germline, CDR1 DFQATT and CDR2 SNEGSKA (reference sequence). CDR3 length: 13 amino acids. The DNA for the CDR3 is TGCAGTGCTAGAGATACGGGGACAGATACGCAGTATTTT. Translated: CSARDTGTDTQYF.

The rearrangement uses TRBV5-6 and TRBJ2-2; D uncertain. V shed 4 bases and J shed 1 base, with 11 bases lying between them. CDR1 is SGHDT and CDR2 is YYEEEE in the germline V gene. CDR3 length equals 15 residues. CDR3 in amino acids: CASSLLDRNTGELFF. The CDR3 coding sequence is TGTGCCAGCAGCCTTTTGGACCGGAACACCGGGGAGCTGTTTTTT.

This clonotype was observed a handful of times. The chain couples TRBV6-1 to TRBJ1-2, with 7 bases matching TRBD1. With V trimmed by 6 bases and J by 0 bases, 10 bases remained unmatched. The CDR3 runs to 16 residues. Germline CDR1 reads MNHNS; CDR2 reads SASEGT. CDR3 bases: TGTGCCAGCAGCCGTAGCGACAGGGTAGCTAACTATGGCTACACCTTC. It specifies CASSRSDRVANYGYTF.

The V and J genes are TRBV20-1 and TRBJ2-7; 12 bases match TRBD2. The CDR3 loop spans 16 amino acids. V dropped 1 base and J dropped 2; count of bases not matched to a gene: 6. Looked up from germline, CDR1 is DFQATT and CDR2 is SNEGSKA (reference sequence). CDR3 sequence (DNA): TGCAGTGCTAGAGGAGCGACTAGCGGGAGCGCCTACGAGCAGTACTTC. This encodes CSARGATSGSAYEQYF.

The chain carries TRBV20-1 and TRBJ1-4, with 7 positions matching TRBD1. This CDR3 has 14 amino acids. The junction had 8 bases not matched to a gene; V was cut back by 6 bases and J by 4 bases. CDR1 and CDR2 (germline): DFQATT, SNEGSKA (reference sequence). CDR3 region: CSAQQGFGNEKLFF. The CDR3 nucleotides read TGCAGTGCCCAACAGGGGTTCGGTAATGAAAAACTGTTTTTT.

This clonotype was observed a few times. This sequence joins TRBV9 and TRBJ2-6; 9 bases are a match to TRBD1. Germline V CDR1 and CDR2: SGDLS, YYNGEE. The CDR3 has 15 amino acids. V shed 4 bases, J shed 9 bases, and the junction held 8 bases outside the gene matches. CDR3 protein: CASSSRTGVVNVLTF. Here the CDR3 DNA reads TGTGCCAGCAGCTCGAGGACAGGGGTCGTCAACGTCCTGACTTTC. Variable domain in full (rest from reference TRBV9 and TRBJ2-6): DSGVTQTPKHLITATGQRVTLRCSPRSGDLSVYWYQQSLDQGLQFLIQYYNGEERAKGNILERFSAQQFPDLHSELNLSSLELGDSALYFCASSSRTGVVNVLTFGAGSRLTVL.

Worth noting for this clonotype: One end of the junction fails to match germline, which may point to a read error. The chain links TRBV10-3 to TRBJ1-5; D is perhaps TRBD1 (6 bases). CDR1 and CDR2 from the germline V gene are ENHRY and SYGVKD. This CDR3 has 13 amino acids. CDR3 nucleotide sequence: TGTGCCGTCAGGGGTGACGCCGATCAGCCCCAGCATTTT. This encodes CAVRGDADQPQHF.

Regarding this clonotype: At one end, the junction sequence differs from germline, possibly due to a read error. The rearrangement joins TRBV19 to TRBJ1-5; TRBD1 aligns across 7 bases. Germline values: CDR1 LNHDA, CDR2 SQIVND (reference sequence). The CDR3 is made up of 14 amino acids. CDR3 sequence reads: CASRAGTANQPRHF. The DNA of the CDR3 is TGTGCCAGTAGAGCCGGGACAGCTAATCAGCCCCGGCATTTT. Full variable domain (outside the CDR3, taken from reference TRBV19 and TRBJ1-5): DGGITQSPKYLFRKEGQNVTLSCEQNLNHDAMYWYRQDPGQGLRLIYYSQIVNDFQKGDIAEGYSVSREKKESFPLTVTSAQKNPTAFYLCASRAGTANQPRHFGDGTRLSIL.

This chain joins TRBV2 and TRBJ1-6; 9 bases are a match to TRBD1. V dropped 5 bases and J dropped 9; count of bases not matched to a gene: 14. The germline CDR1 and CDR2 sequences are SNHLY and FYNNEI. The CDR3 consists of 17 residues. CDR3 sequence reads: CASSLRDRVDLASPLHF. As DNA, the CDR3 is TGTGCCAGCAGTCTCCGGGACAGGGTCGATTTGGCTTCACCCCTCCACTTT.

The chain couples TRBV28 to TRBJ1-5; D call uncertain. Germline CDR1 is MDHEN and CDR2 is SYDVKM. The CDR3 is made up of 12 amino acids. V dropped 8 bases and J dropped 8 bases, with 13 bases sitting between them. CDR3 sequence reads: CASRLIGEPQHF. In DNA form, the CDR3 reads TGTGCCAGCCGCCTTATCGGGGAGCCCCAGCATTTT.

V usage is TRBV6-1 and J usage is TRBJ1-2, with D unclear. The V end lost 4 bases, the J end lost 4 bases, and 13 bases lay between the germline ends. This CDR3 contains 14 residues. Germline-derived CDR1 and CDR2 are MNHNS and SASEGT. The CDR3 bases are TGTGCCAGCAGTGCGACCCTGGAGGGCTATGGCTACACCTTC. It is translated as CASSATLEGYGYTF.

The chain is built from TRBV5-1 and TRBJ1-1; D gene uncertain. V was shortened by 0 bases and J by 4 bases, with 7 bases between the two germline ends. The CDR3 spans 13 residues. The germline V gene encodes CDR1 SGHRS and CDR2 YFSETQ. The CDR3 DNA reads TGCGCCAGCAGCTTGGCTCGTACCACTGAAGCTTTCTTT. Residues: CASSLARTTEAFF.

V gene TRBV2 combines with J gene TRBJ1-1; 10 nucleotides line up with TRBD1. The CDR3 has 14 residues. J was trimmed by 6 bases and V by 2 bases; bases with no gene match: 3. Germline V lookup: CDR1 SNHLY, CDR2 FYNNEI. As DNA, the CDR3 is TGTGCCAGCAGTGAAATAGGACAGGGGGCTGAAGCTTTCTTT. As protein: CASSEIGQGAEAFF.

This clonotype is termed medium-sized (0.01 to 0.1%). This chain connects TRBV4-3 to TRBJ2-4; D not certain. Germline V gene lookup returns CDR1 LGHNA and CDR2 YSLEER. The CDR3 extends over 13 amino acids. The V and J ends lost 0 bases and 12 bases respectively, with 12 bases between them. The CDR3 is CASSQDLLQPQYF. The CDR3 DNA reads as TGCGCCAGCAGCCAAGATCTATTACAGCCTCAGTACTTC.

J is TRBJ1-1 and V is TRBV18, with 10 nucleotides matching TRBD1. CDR1 KGHSH and CDR2 LQKENI come from the germline V gene. This CDR3 is built from 16 residues. The trim removed 2 bases at V and 5 bases at J, leaving 8 bases unmatched. The CDR3 here is CASSPARQGAGTEAFF. The DNA of the CDR3 is TGTGCCAGCTCACCAGCTCGACAGGGGGCTGGGACTGAAGCTTTCTTT.

The chain recombines TRBV28 with TRBJ2-5; D is undetermined. Germline-derived CDR1 and CDR2 are MDHEN and SYDVKM. This CDR3 is 13 amino acids long. The V end was cut by 6 bases, the J end by 6 bases, with 14 bases between. This chain's CDR3 is CASSPTAFKTQYF. CDR3 bases: TGTGCCAGCAGCCCGACTGCATTTAAGACCCAGTACTTC. The complete variable domain, with remaining parts taken from reference TRBV28 and TRBJ2-5, reads DVKVTQSSRYLVKRTGEKVFLECVQDMDHENMFWYRQDPGLGLRLIYFSYDVKMKEKGDIPEGYSVSREKKERFSLILESASTNQTSMYLCASSPTAFKTQYFGPGTRLLVL.

The chain's CDR3 is CASSPLGGMYTEAFF. CDR3 coding DNA: TGCGCCAGCAGCCCCCTGGGGGGTATGTATACTGAAGCTTTCTTT. This rearrangement joins TRBV5-1 to TRBJ1-1; D possibly corresponds to TRBD1 (5 bases). The CDR3 is 15 amino acids. CDR1 and CDR2 from the germline V gene are SGHRS and YFSETQ. V was cut by 4 bases and J by 5 bases, with 18 bases left in between.

V and J are TRBV3-1 and TRBJ1-2; perhaps TRBD1 as D (5 bases). The V end lost 3 bases, the J end lost 4 bases, and 6 bases lay between the germline ends. The CDR3 sequence is 12 residues long. The germline gives CDR1 LGHDT, CDR2 YNNKEL (reference sequence). CDR3 sequence: CASSQGVYGYTF. The CDR3 bases are TGTGCCAGCAGCCAGGGGGTCTATGGCTACACCTTC.